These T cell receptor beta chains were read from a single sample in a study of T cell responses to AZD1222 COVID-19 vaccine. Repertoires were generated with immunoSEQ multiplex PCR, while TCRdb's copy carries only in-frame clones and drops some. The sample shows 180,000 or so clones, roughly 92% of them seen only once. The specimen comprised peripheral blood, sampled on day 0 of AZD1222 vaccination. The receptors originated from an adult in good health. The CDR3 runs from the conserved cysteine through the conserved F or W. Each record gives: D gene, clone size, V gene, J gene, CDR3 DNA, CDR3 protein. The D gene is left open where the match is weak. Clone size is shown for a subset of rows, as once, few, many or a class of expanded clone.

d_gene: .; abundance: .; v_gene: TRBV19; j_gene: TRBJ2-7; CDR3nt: TGTGCCAGTAGCCCGGGACTTCTTAAGACCTACGAGCAGTACTTC; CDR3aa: CASSPGLLKTYEQYF
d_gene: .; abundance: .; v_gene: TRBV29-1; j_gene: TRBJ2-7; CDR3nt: TGCAGCGTTGGGGGAGGCAGCTCCTACGAGCAGTACTTC; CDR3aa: CSVGGGSSYEQYF
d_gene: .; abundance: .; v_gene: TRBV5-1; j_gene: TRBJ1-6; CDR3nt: TGCGCCAGCAGAATAACGACAGGTTCGAATTCACCCCTCCACTTT; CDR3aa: CASRITTGSNSPLHF
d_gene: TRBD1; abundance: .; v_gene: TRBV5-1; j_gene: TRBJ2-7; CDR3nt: TGCGCCAGCAGCTCCCCTGGACAGGGGTGGTACGAGCAGTACTTC; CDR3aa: CASSSPGQGWYEQYF
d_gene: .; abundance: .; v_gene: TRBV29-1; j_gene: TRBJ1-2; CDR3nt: TGCAGCGTCGAAGGCTACACCTTC; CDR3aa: CSVEGYTF
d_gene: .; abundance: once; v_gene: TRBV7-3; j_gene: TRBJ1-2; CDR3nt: TGTGCCAGCAGCTTAGGGCAGTCTAACTATGGCTACACCTTC; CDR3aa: CASSLGQSNYGYTF
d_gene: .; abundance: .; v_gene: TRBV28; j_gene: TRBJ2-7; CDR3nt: TGTGCCAGCAGTTTAAGGCTTGTGGAGCAGTACTTC; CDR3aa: CASSLRLVEQYF
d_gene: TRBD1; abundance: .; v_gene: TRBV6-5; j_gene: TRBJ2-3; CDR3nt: TGTGCCAGCAGTTACACGGGACAGGGAACAGATACGCAGTATTTT; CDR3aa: CASSYTGQGTDTQYF
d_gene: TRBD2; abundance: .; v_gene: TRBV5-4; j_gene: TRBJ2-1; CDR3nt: TGTGCCAGCAGCTCTCGGGAGGGTCCAAATGAGCAGTTCTTC; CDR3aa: CASSSREGPNEQFF
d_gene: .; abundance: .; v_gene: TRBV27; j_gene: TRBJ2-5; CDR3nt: TGTGCCAGCAGTCAGAGGCCCCAAGAGACCCAGTACTTC; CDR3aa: CASSQRPQETQYF
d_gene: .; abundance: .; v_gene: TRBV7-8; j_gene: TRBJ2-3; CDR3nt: TGTGCCAGCAGCTTTAGGGGGGACGGGACAGATACGCAGTATTTT; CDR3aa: CASSFRGDGTDTQYF
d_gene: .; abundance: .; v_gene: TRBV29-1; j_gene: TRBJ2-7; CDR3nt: TGCAGCGTCCAGGGGGGGCAGAAGTCATCCTACGAGCAGTACTTC; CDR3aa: CSVQGGQKSSYEQYF
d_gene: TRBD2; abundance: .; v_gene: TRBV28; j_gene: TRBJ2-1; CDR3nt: TGTGCCAGCAGTTATAGCGGGGAGCAGTTCTTC; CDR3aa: CASSYSGEQFF
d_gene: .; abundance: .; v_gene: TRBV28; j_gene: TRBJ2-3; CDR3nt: TGTGCCAGCAGTCAACGCATACGAGGGGCCGCAGATACGCAGTATTTT; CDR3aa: CASSQRIRGAADTQYF
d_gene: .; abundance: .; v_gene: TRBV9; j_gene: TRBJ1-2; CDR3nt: TGTGCCAGCAGCCCGACCCCCGACAGACCCTATGGCTACACCTTC; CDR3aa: CASSPTPDRPYGYTF
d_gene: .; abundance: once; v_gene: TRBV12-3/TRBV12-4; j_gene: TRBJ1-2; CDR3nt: TGTGCCAGCAGCCGCTCCTTCTATGGCTACACCTTC; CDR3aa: CASSRSFYGYTF
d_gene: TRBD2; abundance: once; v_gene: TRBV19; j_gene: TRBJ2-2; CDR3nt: TGTGCCAGTAGACCCGCGGGAGTTGGTGCCGGGGAGCTGTTTTTT; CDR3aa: CASRPAGVGAGELFF
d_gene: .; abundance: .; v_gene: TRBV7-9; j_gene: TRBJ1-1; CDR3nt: TGTGCCAGCAGCGCCCCCGGGGGCCCTGAAGCTTTCTTT; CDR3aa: CASSAPGGPEAFF
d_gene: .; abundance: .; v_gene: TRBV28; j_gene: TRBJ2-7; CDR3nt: TGTGCCAGCAGTTTAAATTTGGCAGAAACGTACATCTCCTACGAGCAGTACTTC; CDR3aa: CASSLNLAETYISYEQYF
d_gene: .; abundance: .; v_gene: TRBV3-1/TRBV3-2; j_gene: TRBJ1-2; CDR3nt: TGTGCCAGCAGTCCCGCGGGGCGCGGGTTTGGCTACACCTTC; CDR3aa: CASSPAGRGFGYTF
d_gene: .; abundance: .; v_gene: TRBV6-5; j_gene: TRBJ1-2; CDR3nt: TGTGCCAGCAGTTACTCCGGGGCCGCTAACTATGGCTACACCTTC; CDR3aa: CASSYSGAANYGYTF
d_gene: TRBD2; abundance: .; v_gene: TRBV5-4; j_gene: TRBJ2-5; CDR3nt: TGTGCCAGCAGCTTGCCTAGCGGGAGGGTTCAAGAGACCCAGTACTTC; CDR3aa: CASSLPSGRVQETQYF
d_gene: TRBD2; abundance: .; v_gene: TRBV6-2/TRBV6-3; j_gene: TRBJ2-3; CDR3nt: TGTGCCAGCAGTCTAGCGGGAGGGCCGGGGGATACGCAGTATTTT; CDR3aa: CASSLAGGPGDTQYF
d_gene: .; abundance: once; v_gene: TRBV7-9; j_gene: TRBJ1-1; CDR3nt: TGTGCCAGCAGCTTACAGGGCAACATGAACACTGAAGCTTTCTTT; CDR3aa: CASSLQGNMNTEAFF
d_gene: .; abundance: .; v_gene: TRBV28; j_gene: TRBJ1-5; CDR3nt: TGTGCCAGCAGGGAACCACCCTGGGGTCAGCCCCAGCATTTT; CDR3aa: CASREPPWGQPQHF
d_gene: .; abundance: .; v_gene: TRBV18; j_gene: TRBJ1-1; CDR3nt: TGTGCCAGCTCACCACCGGCCCAGTTGAACACTGAAGCTTTCTTT; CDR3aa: CASSPPAQLNTEAFF
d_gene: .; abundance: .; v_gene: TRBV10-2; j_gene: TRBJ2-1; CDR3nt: TGCGCCAGCGAGGGCTACAATGAGCAGTTCTTC; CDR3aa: CASEGYNEQFF
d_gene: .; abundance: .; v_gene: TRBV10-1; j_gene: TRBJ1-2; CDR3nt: TGCGCCAGCAATAAGGGGGGGTATGGCTACACCTTC; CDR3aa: CASNKGGYGYTF
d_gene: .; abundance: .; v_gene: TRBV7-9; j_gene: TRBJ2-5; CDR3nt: TGTGCCAGCAGCGCAATCGACCGAGAAGAGACCCAGTACTTC; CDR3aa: CASSAIDREETQYF
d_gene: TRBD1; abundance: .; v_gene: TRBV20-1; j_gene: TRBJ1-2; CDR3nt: TGCAGTGCTAGGACAGGGTCTGGCTACACCTTC; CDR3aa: CSARTGSGYTF
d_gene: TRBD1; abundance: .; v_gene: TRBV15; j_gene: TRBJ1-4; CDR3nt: TGTGCCACCAGCAGGACCCCAGGGGGCAATGAAAAACTGTTTTTT; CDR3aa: CATSRTPGGNEKLFF